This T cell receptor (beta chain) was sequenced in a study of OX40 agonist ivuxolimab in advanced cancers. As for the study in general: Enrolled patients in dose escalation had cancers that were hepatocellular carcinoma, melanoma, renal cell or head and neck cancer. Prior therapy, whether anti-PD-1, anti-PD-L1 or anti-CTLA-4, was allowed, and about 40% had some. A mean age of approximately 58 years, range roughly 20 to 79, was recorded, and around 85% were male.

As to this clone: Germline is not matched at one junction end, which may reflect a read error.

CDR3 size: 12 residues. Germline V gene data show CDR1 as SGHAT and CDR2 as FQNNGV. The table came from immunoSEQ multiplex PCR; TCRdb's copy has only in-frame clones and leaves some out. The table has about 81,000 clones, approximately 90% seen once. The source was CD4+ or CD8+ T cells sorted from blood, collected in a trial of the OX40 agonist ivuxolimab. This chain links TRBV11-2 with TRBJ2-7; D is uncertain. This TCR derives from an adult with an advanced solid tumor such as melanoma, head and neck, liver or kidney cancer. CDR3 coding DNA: TGTGCCAGCAACTTAGTCCCCTACGAGCAGTACTTC. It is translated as CASNLVPYEQYF.